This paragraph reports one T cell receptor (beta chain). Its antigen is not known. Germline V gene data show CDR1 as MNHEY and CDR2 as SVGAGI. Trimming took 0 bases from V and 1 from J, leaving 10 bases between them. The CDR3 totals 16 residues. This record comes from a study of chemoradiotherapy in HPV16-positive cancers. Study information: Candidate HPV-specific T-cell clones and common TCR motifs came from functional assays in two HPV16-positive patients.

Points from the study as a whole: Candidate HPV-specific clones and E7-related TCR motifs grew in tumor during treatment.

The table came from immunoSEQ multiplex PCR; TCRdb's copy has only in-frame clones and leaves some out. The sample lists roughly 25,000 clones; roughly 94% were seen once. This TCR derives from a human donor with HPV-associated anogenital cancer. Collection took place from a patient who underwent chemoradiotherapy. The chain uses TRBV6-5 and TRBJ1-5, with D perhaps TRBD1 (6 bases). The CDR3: CASSYSGRGSNQPQHF. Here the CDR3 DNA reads TGTGCCAGCAGTTACTCGGGCAGGGGAAGCAATCAGCCCCAGCATTTT.